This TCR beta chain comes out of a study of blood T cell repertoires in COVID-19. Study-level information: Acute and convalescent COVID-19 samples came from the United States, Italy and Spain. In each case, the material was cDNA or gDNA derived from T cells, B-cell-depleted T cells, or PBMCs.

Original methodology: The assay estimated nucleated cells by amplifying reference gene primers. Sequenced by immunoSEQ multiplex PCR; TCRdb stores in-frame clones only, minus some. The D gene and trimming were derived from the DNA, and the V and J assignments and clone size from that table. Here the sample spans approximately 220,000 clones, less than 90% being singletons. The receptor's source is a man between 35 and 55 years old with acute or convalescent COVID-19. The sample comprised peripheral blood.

CDR3 residues: CARSLVVTPLQGPGLRYNEQFF. As DNA, the CDR3 is TGTGCCAGAAGCTTGGTAGTGACTCCCTTACAGGGGCCGGGGTTGAGGTACAATGAGCAGTTCTTC. V and J are TRBV5-3 and TRBJ2-1, with TRBD1 matching over 7 bases. TRBV5-3 is recorded as an ORF, its role being uncertain. V shed 0 bases, J shed 4 bases, and the junction held 25 bases outside the gene matches. The CDR3 covers 22 residues.